The following is a T cell receptor beta chain sequence with its context. Its target is not known. The sample is drawn from a study of PD-1 blockade in classical Hodgkin lymphoma. The CDR3 sequence is 15 residues long. The germline CDR1 and CDR2 sequences are PRHDT and FYEKMQ (reference sequence). Trimming took off 3 bases at V and 2 bases at J, with 14 bases between the two ends. The study's findings and limits: Baseline diversity resembling that of newly diagnosed patients was seen in complete responders.

Time point: cycle 4 day 1 (C4D1), after less than 7 weeks of nivolumab. Relapse was seen in all patients after autologous stem cell transplantation, and brentuximab vedotin exposure was variable. Negative magnetic selection isolated CD4+ T cells from thawed PBMCs. The best responses consisted of complete response, partial response or progressive disease. Only in-frame clones appear in the TCRdb table, and some are missing; sequencing was by immunoSEQ multiplex PCR. Of about 22,000 clones listed, 72% were seen once; the top ten hold roughly 1.2%. Sequences were derived from CD4+ T cells from blood, sampled before the fourth cycle of nivolumab. This TCR came from a human donor with classical Hodgkin lymphoma. The chain combines TRBV13 with TRBJ2-7; D not resolved. DNA for the CDR3: TGTGCCAGCAGCTTTAGGGCGGAGATCGCCTACGAGCAGTACTTC. Protein: CASSFRAEIAYEQYF.